This T cell receptor beta chain comes out of a study of T-cell reconstitution after alpha-beta-depleted transplantation in children. The TCRbeta library was prepared with unique molecular identifiers. A single record per CDR3 protein comes from TCRdb applying MiXCR to the PCR reads. The data hold about 440,000 distinct CDR3 sequences, with roughly 44% observed a single time. Germline V gene lookup returns CDR1 MGHDK and CDR2 SYGVNS. The CDR3 length is 13 residues. V was clipped by 8 bases and J by 5 bases; unmatched bases: 5. This clonotype originated in a girl aged 2 to 9 with aplastic anemia, due to receive a stem cell transplant. The chain uses TRBV25-1 and TRBJ2-2; 7 bases map to TRBD2. Material: PBMCs, obtained before TCRalphabeta/CD19-depleted stem cell transplant. CDR3 residues: CASRGRDTGELFF. CDR3 sequence (DNA): TGTGCCAGCCGCGGGAGAGATACCGGGGAGCTGTTTTTT. Filled out from reference TRBV25-1 and TRBJ2-2, the complete variable domain reads EADIYQTPRYLVIGTGKKITLECSQTMGHDKMYWYQQDPGMELHLIHYSYGVNSTEKGDLSSESTVSRIRTEHFPLTLESARPSHTSQYLCASRGRDTGELFFGEGSRLTVL.